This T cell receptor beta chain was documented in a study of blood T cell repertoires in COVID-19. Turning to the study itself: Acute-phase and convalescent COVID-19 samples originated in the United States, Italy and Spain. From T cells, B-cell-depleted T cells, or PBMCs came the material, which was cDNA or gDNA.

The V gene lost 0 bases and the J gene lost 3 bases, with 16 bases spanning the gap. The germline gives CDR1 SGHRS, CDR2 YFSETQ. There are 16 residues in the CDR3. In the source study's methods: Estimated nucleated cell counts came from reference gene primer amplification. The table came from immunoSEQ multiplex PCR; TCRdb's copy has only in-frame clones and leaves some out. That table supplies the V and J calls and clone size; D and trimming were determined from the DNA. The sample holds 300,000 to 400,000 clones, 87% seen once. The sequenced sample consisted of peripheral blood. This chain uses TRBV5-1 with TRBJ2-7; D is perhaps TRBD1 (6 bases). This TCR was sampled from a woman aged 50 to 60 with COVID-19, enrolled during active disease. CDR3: CASSLVAGTWFYEQYF. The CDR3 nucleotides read TGCGCCAGCAGCTTGGTGGCAGGGACATGGTTCTACGAGCAGTACTTC.